The entry below describes one TCR beta chain. What it binds is unknown. The data are from a study of T-cell reconstitution after alpha-beta-depleted transplantation in children. Whole-study findings and limits: Recipient T cells and thymic progenitors that survived were the source of the high TCRbeta diversity seen at day 60 in some patients.

Unique molecular identifiers were incorporated during preparation of the TCRbeta library. Using its own MiXCR run on the PCR reads, TCRdb lists one record per CDR3 protein. The data contain hundreds of thousands of distinct CDR3 sequences, roughly 16% of them singletons. This sequence originates from a male patient under 18 who had a stem cell transplant for acute lymphoblastic leukemia, so the T cells may come from the graft donor. The sequencing here drew on PBMCs, mostly from graft donor cells, taken 360 days after TCRalphabeta/CD19-depleted stem cell transplant.

This CDR3 reads CASSARGGDYGYTF. The CDR3, as DNA: TGTGCCAGCAGCGCACGAGGCGGTGACTATGGCTACACCTTC. The chain links TRBV7-2 to TRBJ1-2, with unresolved D. CDR3 size: 14 residues. CDR1 is SGHTA, CDR2 FQGNSA, per germline. V was cut by 5 bases and J by 3 bases, with 13 bases left in between.